Below are 21 T cell receptor beta chains sequenced from a single sample in a study of T cell responses to AZD1222 COVID-19 vaccine. Sequenced by immunoSEQ multiplex PCR; TCRdb stores in-frame clones only, minus some. The sample includes about 110,000 clones, roughly 90% seen only once; the top ten take around 1.2%. This specimen was peripheral blood, taken on day 0 of AZD1222 vaccination. These receptors were collected from an adult in good health.

The table lists this clone with a count of one. The gene calls are TRBV19 and TRBJ2-7, with D perhaps assigned TRBD1 or TRBD2 (5 bases each). Germline V CDR1 and CDR2: LNHDA, SQIVND (reference sequence). The V gene lost 3 bases and the J gene lost 0 bases, with 12 bases spanning the gap. This CDR3 region has 15 residues. The CDR3 region has the DNA TGTGCCAGTAGTATCGTGAGGGGCCTCTCCTACGAGCAGTACTTC. Residues: CASSIVRGLSYEQYF.

The chain recombines TRBV5-6 with TRBJ1-2; perhaps TRBD1 as D (5 bases). The CDR3 runs 13 residues. The V end lost 4 bases, the J end lost 8 bases, and 15 bases lay between the germline ends. Germline CDR1 reads SGHDT; CDR2 reads YYEEEE. The CDR3 DNA is TGTGCCAGCAGCCTCCGTGCGGGGGGAGGCTACACCTTC. Translating it yields CASSLRAGGGYTF.

This chain links TRBV5-1 with TRBJ1-3; D is unresolved. This CDR3 comprises 15 residues. The germline V and J ends were trimmed by 0 bases and 1 base, with 8 bases remaining between them. The germline V gene encodes CDR1 SGHRS and CDR2 YFSETQ. The CDR3 DNA reads as TGCGCCAGCAGCTTGGGGTTAAGATCTGGAAACACCATATATTTT. Its protein product is CASSLGLRSGNTIYF.

The count of this clone is one. The rearrangement links TRBV12-3 or TRBV12-4 to TRBJ1-5; TRBD1 might be the D (6 bases). The V gene lost 6 bases and the J gene lost 5 bases, with 8 bases spanning the gap. CDR3 size: 12 residues. CDR3: CASSHRDQPQHF. CDR3 DNA: TGTGCCAGCAGCCACAGGGATCAGCCCCAGCATTTT.

The chain carries TRBV2 and TRBJ2-1, with 11 bases lining up with TRBD2. Trimming at V came to 5 bases and at J to 7 bases, leaving 10 bases not matched to a gene. This CDR3 contains 16 residues. The germline V gene has CDR1 SNHLY and CDR2 FYNNEI. The CDR3 spells CASSPNSGRARNEQFF. In DNA, the CDR3 is TGTGCCAGCAGTCCCAATAGCGGGAGGGCCAGGAATGAGCAGTTCTTC.

V is TRBV29-1 and J is TRBJ2-7; 15 positions agree with TRBD2. The germline V gene encodes CDR1 SQVTM and CDR2 ANQGSEA. This CDR3 spans 18 amino acids. The CDR3 region has the DNA TGCACGGTACGAAGGACTAGCGGGAGGGGTTGGGAAAACTACGAGCAGTACTTC. Translated: CTVRRTSGRGWENYEQYF.

This chain joins TRBV5-1 and TRBJ1-1; D ambiguous. The V end lost 7 bases, the J end lost 1 base, and 8 bases lay between the germline ends. Germline V gene sequence: CDR1 SGHRS, CDR2 YFSETQ. The CDR3 spans 12 residues. CDR3 sequence reads: CASGRENTEAFF. Here the CDR3 DNA reads TGCGCCAGCGGGAGGGAGAACACTGAAGCTTTCTTT.

This clone was counted a few times. The gene calls are TRBV11-2 and TRBJ2-3; TRBD2 matches 10 bases. CDR3 length: 13 residues. Germline V gene sequence: CDR1 SGHAT, CDR2 FQNNGV. V gave up 5 bases and J gave up 15 bases; unmatched junction bases: 11. The CDR3 protein is CASSQGTGTSDYF. DNA of the CDR3: TGTGCCAGCAGCCAAGGGACCGGGACTAGCGACTATTTT.

This rearrangement joins TRBV28 to TRBJ2-1, with D unresolved. The V end lost 6 bases, the J end lost 0 bases, and 12 bases lay between the germline ends. Germline-derived CDR1 and CDR2 are MDHEN and SYDVKM. The CDR3 runs to 15 residues. The CDR3 reads CASSGSYNSYNEQFF. Written as DNA, the CDR3 is TGTGCCAGCAGCGGTTCTTACAACTCCTACAATGAGCAGTTCTTC.

The CDR3 DNA is TGTGCCAGCAGTCCCCGTTGGGAGCAGTACTTC. This encodes CASSPRWEQYF. V and J are TRBV12-3 or TRBV12-4 and TRBJ2-7; D gene uncertain. The length of the CDR3 is 11 residues. Deletions cut 5 bases from V and 7 bases from J, with 9 bases between.

The chain recombines TRBV19 with TRBJ1-5, with 7 nucleotides matching TRBD1. CDR3 length equals 15 residues. CDR1 and CDR2 from the germline V gene are LNHDA and SQIVND (reference sequence). The junction had 8 bases not matched to a gene; V was cut back by 8 bases and J by 1 base. The CDR3 DNA follows: TGTGCCAGTCGACAGGGCTTTACCAGCAATCAGCCCCAGCATTTT. Translating it yields CASRQGFTSNQPQHF.

J is TRBJ2-5 and V is TRBV11-2; 8 nucleotides match TRBD2. The CDR3 extends over 17 amino acids. Looked up from germline, CDR1 is SGHAT and CDR2 is FQNNGV. V gave up 1 base and J gave up 1 base; unmatched junction bases: 8. This CDR3 is CASSLGIAGSAQETQYF. As DNA, the CDR3 is TGTGCCAGCAGCTTAGGTATAGCGGGGAGCGCCCAAGAGACCCAGTACTTC.

This clone was counted once. The genes are TRBV24-1 and TRBJ2-5; D may correspond to TRBD1 or TRBD2 (5 bases each). This CDR3 is built from 13 residues. Germline V CDR1 and CDR2: KGHDR, SFDVKD. The germline V and J ends were trimmed by 4 bases and 1 base, with 6 bases remaining between them. CDR3: CATSERGQETQYF. The CDR3 DNA reads TGTGCCACCAGTGAGAGGGGCCAAGAGACCCAGTACTTC.

The chain employs TRBV7-2 and TRBJ1-1; 8 bases align to TRBD1. V was pared by 5 bases and J by 0 bases, with 5 bases of the junction left unmatched. The length of the CDR3 is 15 residues. Germline lookup yields CDR1 SGHTA and CDR2 FQGNSA. The CDR3: CASSTTTGVNTEAFF. CDR3 coding DNA: TGTGCCAGCAGCACCACGACAGGGGTGAACACTGAAGCTTTCTTT.

The chain carries TRBV6-5 and TRBJ2-7, with D unresolved. CDR3 length: 15 amino acids. Germline-derived CDR1 and CDR2 are MNHEY and SVGAGI. The V end lost 7 bases, the J end lost 0 bases, and 16 bases lay between the germline ends. Here the CDR3 reads CASIKSLLLSYEQYF. The CDR3 DNA is TGTGCCAGCATCAAGAGTCTACTGCTCTCCTACGAGCAGTACTTC.

V gene TRBV12-3 or TRBV12-4 combines with J gene TRBJ1-5; 7 bases are shared with TRBD1. The CDR3 has 12 amino acids. Losses at the gene ends were 8 bases for V and 6 bases for J; bases not matched to a gene: 4. The CDR3 DNA is TGTGCCAGCGGGGACAGCGCTCAGCCCCAGCATTTT. This encodes CASGDSAQPQHF.

The J gene is TRBJ1-1, the V gene TRBV5-4; TRBD1 agrees at 10 bases. The germline gives CDR1 SGHNT, CDR2 YYREEE (reference sequence). The CDR3 spans 15 residues. Unmatched junction bases numbered 10, after V lost 4 bases and J lost 7 bases. This CDR3 reads CASSLRQGAWNEAFF. DNA of the CDR3: TGTGCCAGCAGCCTCCGACAGGGGGCGTGGAATGAAGCTTTCTTT.

The V call is TRBV7-8, the J call TRBJ1-1, with D uncertain. This CDR3 has 13 residues. Per germline, CDR1 SGHVS and CDR2 FQNEAQ. Trimming took off 2 bases at V and 1 base at J, with 5 bases between the two ends. CDR3: CASSLRGNTEAFF. CDR3 nucleotides: TGTGCCAGCAGCTTACGAGGGAACACTGAAGCTTTCTTT. Full variable domain (outside the CDR3, taken from reference TRBV7-8 and TRBJ1-1): GAGVSQSPRYKVAKRGQDVALRCDPISGHVSLFWYQQALGQGPEFLTYFQNEAQLDKSGLPSDRFFAERPEGSVSTLKIQRTQQEDSAVYLCASSLRGNTEAFFGQGTRLTVV.

The chain uses TRBV27 and TRBJ1-1; a possible D gene is TRBD1 (6 bases). V lost 0 bases to trimming and J lost 5 bases, with 13 bases between them. The CDR3 contains 15 residues. CDR1 is MNHEY, CDR2 SMNVEV, per germline (reference sequence). CDR3 sequence (DNA): TGTGCCAGCAGTTTATCTCTACAGGGTTGGACTGAAGCTTTCTTT. It translates to CASSLSLQGWTEAFF.

V usage is TRBV11-2 and J usage is TRBJ2-7; D gene ambiguous. The V gene lost 5 bases and the J gene lost 2 bases, with 7 bases spanning the gap. Germline assignment: CDR1 SGHAT and CDR2 FQNNGV. CDR3 length: 12 residues. This CDR3 reads CASSRSPYEQYF. The CDR3 nucleotides are TGTGCCAGCAGCCGCAGTCCCTACGAGCAGTACTTC.

The gene calls are TRBV3-1 (or the pseudogene TRBV3-2) and TRBJ2-1; 9 nucleotides line up with TRBD2. The CDR3 consists of 17 residues. The junction had 8 bases not matched to a gene; V was cut back by 4 bases and J by 1 base. CDR1 and CDR2 (germline): LGHDT, YNNKEL (reference sequence). Written as DNA, the CDR3 is TGTGCCAGCAGCCCCTGGGCTAGCGGGACTTCCTACAATGAGCAGTTCTTC. It is translated as CASSPWASGTSYNEQFF.